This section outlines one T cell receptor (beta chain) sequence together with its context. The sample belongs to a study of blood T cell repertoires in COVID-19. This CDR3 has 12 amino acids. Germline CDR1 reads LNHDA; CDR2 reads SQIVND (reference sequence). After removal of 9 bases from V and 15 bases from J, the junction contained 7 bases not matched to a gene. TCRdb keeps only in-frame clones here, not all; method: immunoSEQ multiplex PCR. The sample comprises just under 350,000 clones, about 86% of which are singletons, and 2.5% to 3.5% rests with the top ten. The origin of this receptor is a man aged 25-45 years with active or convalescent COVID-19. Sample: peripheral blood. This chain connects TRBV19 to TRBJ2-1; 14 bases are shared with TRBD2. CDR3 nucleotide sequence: TGTGCCAGCCGGACTAGCGGGGGGTATCCGTTCTTC. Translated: CASRTSGGYPFF.